This T cell receptor (beta chain) was recovered during a study of blood T cell repertoires in COVID-19 (dated by TCRdb to the early 2020s). Broadly, across the study: Samples from collaborators originated in the United States, Italy and Spain and spanned both the acute and convalescent phases of COVID-19. The repertoires were released in a freely available public database intended as a resource for research on the immune response to SARS-CoV-2. The prospective study material was composed of cDNA or gDNA derived from T cells, B-cell-depleted T cells, or PBMCs. The samples were drawn from the first 160 participants of the ongoing ImmuneRACE study and from 950 to 1,500 subjects provided by 6 global collaborators. Nearly every sample came with metadata listing a de-identified subject ID, COVID-19 status, age in years and sex. Subjects who had been exposed to COVID-19, were actively infected with it, or had recovered from it provided the deeply sampled blood TCRbeta repertoires that made up the dataset. Where available, HLA class I and class II types were taken from metadata supplied by the sample provider and were not determined by assay-based typing.

TCRbeta CDR3 regions were amplified from genomic DNA by means of the immunoSEQ Assay, a bias-controlled multiplex PCR. In the original analysis: Within the assay, amplification of reference gene primers was used to estimate how many nucleated cells each sample contained. Sequence reads were collapsed and filtered to measure the absolute abundance of every unique TCRbeta CDR3 rearrangement. For each sample, productive Simpson clonality was calculated as the square root of Simpson's diversity index over productive rearrangements. The source is immuneACCESS, and TCRdb retained only in-frame sequences with V and J called. Part of the clones is not carried over; for the studies checked, unresolved V genes explain less than half of this, and the remainder is unexplained. V and J calls plus clone size are reproduced from that table; the DNA served to infer D and trimming. This sample gives 250,000 to 350,000 clones in total; 75% to 90% of them show up just once. The ten largest account for roughly an eighth of the sample.

Trimming removed 4 bases from V and 2 bases from J; the gene matches leave 2 bases unexplained. The germline V gene (reference sequence) gives CDR1 as LNHDA and CDR2 as SQIVND. Its CDR3 holds 14 amino acids, cysteine through phenylalanine. Here the CDR3 DNA is all that survives: 42 bases in frame from base 1. Study-wide findings and limitations: The amount of clinical and demographic metadata varied by source and participant and was provided uncurated.

About this clone: Its specific antigen is unknown. Nothing much larger sits one base from this clone, and base qualities are not available.

The collaborating institutions used their own protocols to collect whole blood in K2EDTA tubes. For TCRbeta analysis, collaborator samples were shipped as frozen whole blood, as isolated PBMCs, or as DNA extracted from either sample type. The sequence came from an older woman with acute or convalescent COVID-19. This chain joins TRBV19 to TRBJ1-1; 9 junctional bases match TRBD1. Sequenced: peripheral blood. The DNA sequence is as follows: TGTGCCAGTAGTAGGGGACAGGGAAACACTGAAGCTTTCTTT. It translates to CASSRGQGNTEAFF.